This paragraph reports one TCR beta chain. Its specificity is not known. Germline lookup yields CDR1 SGHTA and CDR2 FQGNSA. Germline trimming cut 1 base from V and 2 bases from J; bases unmatched to any gene: 6. The CDR3 is 16 residues long. Data came from immunoSEQ multiplex PCR; TCRdb stores just in-frame clones and leaves some out. The repertoire holds some 90,000 clones, with 89% as singletons. The data stem from a study of T cell responses to AZD1222 COVID-19 vaccine. Study summary: Recipients boosted at about 4 weeks or about 12 weeks are pooled.

The study, taken as a whole, reports: Donors, mostly white British, included more females; clonal diversity was possibly underestimated. The study identified only a handful of AZD1222 recipients as seropositive at baseline.

The V and J genes are TRBV7-2 and TRBJ1-2; 8 bases map to TRBD1. This TCR was sampled from an adult in good health. This material consisted of peripheral blood, taken on day 0 of AZD1222 vaccination. The CDR3 loop is CASSLGGQGANYGYTF. CDR3 sequence (DNA): TGTGCCAGCAGCTTAGGAGGCCAGGGGGCGAACTATGGCTACACCTTC.